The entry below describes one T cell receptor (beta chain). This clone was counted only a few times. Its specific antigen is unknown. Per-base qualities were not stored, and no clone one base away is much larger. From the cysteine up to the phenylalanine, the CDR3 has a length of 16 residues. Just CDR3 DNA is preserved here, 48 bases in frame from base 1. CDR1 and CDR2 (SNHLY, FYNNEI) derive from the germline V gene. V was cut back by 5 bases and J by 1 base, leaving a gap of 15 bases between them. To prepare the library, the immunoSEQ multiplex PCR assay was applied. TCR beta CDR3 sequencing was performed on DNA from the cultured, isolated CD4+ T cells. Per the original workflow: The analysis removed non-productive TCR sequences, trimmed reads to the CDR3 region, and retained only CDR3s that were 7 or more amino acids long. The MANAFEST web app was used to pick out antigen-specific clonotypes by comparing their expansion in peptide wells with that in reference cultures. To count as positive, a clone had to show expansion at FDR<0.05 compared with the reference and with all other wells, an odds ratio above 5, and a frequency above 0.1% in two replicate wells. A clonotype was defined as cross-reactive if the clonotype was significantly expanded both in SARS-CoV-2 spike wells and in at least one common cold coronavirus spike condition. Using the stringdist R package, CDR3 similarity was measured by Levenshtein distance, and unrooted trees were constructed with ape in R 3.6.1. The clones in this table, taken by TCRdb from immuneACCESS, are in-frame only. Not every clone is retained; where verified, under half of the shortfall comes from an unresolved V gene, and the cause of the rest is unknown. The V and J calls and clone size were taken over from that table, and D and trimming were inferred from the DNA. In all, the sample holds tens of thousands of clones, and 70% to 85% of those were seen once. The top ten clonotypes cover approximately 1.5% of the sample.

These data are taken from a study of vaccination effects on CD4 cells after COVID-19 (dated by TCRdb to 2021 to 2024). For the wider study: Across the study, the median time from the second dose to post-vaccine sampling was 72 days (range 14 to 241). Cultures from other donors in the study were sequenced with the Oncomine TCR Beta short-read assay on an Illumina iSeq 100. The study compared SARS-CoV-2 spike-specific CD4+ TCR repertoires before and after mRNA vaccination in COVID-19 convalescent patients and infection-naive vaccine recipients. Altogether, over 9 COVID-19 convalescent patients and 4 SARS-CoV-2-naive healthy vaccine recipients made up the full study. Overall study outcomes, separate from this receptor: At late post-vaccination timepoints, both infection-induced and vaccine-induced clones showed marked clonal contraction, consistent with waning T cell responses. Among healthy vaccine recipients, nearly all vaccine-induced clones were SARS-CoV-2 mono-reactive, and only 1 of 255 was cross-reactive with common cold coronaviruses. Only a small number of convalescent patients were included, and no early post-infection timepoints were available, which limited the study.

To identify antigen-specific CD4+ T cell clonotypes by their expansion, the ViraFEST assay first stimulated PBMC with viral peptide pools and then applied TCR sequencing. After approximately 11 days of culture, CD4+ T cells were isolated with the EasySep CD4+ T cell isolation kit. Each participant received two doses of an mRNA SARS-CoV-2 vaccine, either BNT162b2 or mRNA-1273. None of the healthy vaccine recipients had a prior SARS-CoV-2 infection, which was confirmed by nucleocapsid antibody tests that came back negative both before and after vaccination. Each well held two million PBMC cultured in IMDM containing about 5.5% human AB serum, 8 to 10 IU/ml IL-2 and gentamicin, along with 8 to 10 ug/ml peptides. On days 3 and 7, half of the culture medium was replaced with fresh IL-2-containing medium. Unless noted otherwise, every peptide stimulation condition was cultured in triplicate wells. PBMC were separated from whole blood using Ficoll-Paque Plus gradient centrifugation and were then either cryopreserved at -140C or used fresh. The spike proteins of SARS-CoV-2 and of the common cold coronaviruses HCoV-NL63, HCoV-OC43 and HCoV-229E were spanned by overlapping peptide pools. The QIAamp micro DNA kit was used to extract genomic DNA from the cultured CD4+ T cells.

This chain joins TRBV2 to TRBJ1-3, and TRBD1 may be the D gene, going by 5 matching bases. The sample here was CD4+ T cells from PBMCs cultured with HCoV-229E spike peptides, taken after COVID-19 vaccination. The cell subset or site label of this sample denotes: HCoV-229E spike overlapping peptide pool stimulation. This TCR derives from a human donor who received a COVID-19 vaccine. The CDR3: CASSSQGSSSGNTIYF. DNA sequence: TGTGCCAGCAGTTCCCAGGGATCTTCTTCTGGAAACACCATATATTTT.